This note documents a single T cell receptor (beta chain) sequence. The method was immunoSEQ multiplex PCR; TCRdb's version includes in-frame clones alone and lacks a portion of them. Among about 59,000 clones listed, 65% to 80% were seen once. The data belong to a study of blood T cell repertoires in COVID-19. CDR1 and CDR2 from the germline V gene are SGHTA and FQGTGA. This CDR3 contains 13 residues. Trimming took off 1 base at V and 1 base at J, with 4 bases between the two ends. This sequence originates from a woman between 65 and 79 years old with acute or convalescent COVID-19. Sequencing was performed on peripheral blood. The chain uses TRBV7-3 and TRBJ1-1; D gene ambiguous. CDR3 DNA sequence: TGTGCCAGCAGCTTAATATCGAACACTGAAGCTTTCTTT. It specifies CASSLISNTEAFF.